The rows below give T cell receptor beta chains drawn from one sample of a study of cytomegalovirus exposure and HLA in healthy donors. Some clones are missing from TCRdb's copy, which holds only in-frame ones; the method was immunoSEQ multiplex PCR. The sample consists of 160,000 or so clones, approximately 86% of them appearing once. Source material: PBMCs. The receptors shown here come from a woman younger than 35 in good health and CMV-seronegative. CDR3s include the opening cysteine and the closing phenylalanine or tryptophan. Fields, in order: D gene, J gene, V gene, clone size, CDR3 protein, CDR3 DNA. D genes are given only for firm matches. The size field is filled for only some rows; it gives once, few, many or a size class.

d_call: .; j_call: TRBJ1-5; v_call: TRBV28; clone_size: .; cdr3_aa: CASSLYGGNQPQHF; cdr3_nt: TGTGCCAGCAGTTTATACGGTGGCAATCAGCCCCAGCATTTT
d_call: TRBD1; j_call: TRBJ1-2; v_call: TRBV6-5; clone_size: .; cdr3_aa: CASSYEPGQGPYGYTF; cdr3_nt: TGTGCCAGCAGTTACGAACCGGGACAGGGGCCCTATGGCTACACCTTC
d_call: TRBD1; j_call: TRBJ1-1; v_call: TRBV6-5; clone_size: few; cdr3_aa: CASSYSGTGEWSEAFF; cdr3_nt: TGTGCCAGCAGTTATTCCGGGACAGGGGAATGGTCTGAAGCTTTCTTT
d_call: TRBD1; j_call: TRBJ1-6; v_call: TRBV27; clone_size: .; cdr3_aa: CASSLWVGDRGSSPLHF; cdr3_nt: TGTGCCAGCAGTTTATGGGTCGGGGACAGGGGGAGTTCACCCCTCCACTTT
d_call: TRBD2; j_call: TRBJ2-1; v_call: TRBV30; clone_size: .; cdr3_aa: CAWSYEREENEQFF; cdr3_nt: TGTGCCTGGAGCTACGAGCGGGAGGAAAATGAGCAGTTCTTC
d_call: .; j_call: TRBJ1-1; v_call: TRBV4-1; clone_size: few; cdr3_aa: CASSQEFPRSRSRDTEAFF; cdr3_nt: TGCGCCAGCAGCCAAGAATTTCCACGGTCCCGCAGCCGGGACACTGAAGCTTTCTTT
d_call: .; j_call: TRBJ1-1; v_call: TRBV7-2; clone_size: once; cdr3_aa: CASSSSWGGAFF; cdr3_nt: TGTGCCAGCAGCTCAAGTTGGGGGGGAGCTTTCTTT
d_call: .; j_call: TRBJ1-4; v_call: TRBV18; clone_size: .; cdr3_aa: CASSSAPTGLATNEKLFF; cdr3_nt: TGTGCCAGCTCATCCGCCCCTACAGGGCTGGCAACTAATGAAAAACTGTTTTTT
d_call: TRBD2; j_call: TRBJ2-7; v_call: TRBV4-1; clone_size: .; cdr3_aa: CASSQGGLADSSYEQYF; cdr3_nt: TGCGCCAGCAGCCAAGGGGGACTAGCGGACAGTTCCTACGAGCAGTACTTC
d_call: TRBD1; j_call: TRBJ2-7; v_call: TRBV6-1; clone_size: once; cdr3_aa: CASSEQYRGEQYF; cdr3_nt: TGTGCCAGCAGTGAGCAGTACAGGGGCGAGCAGTACTTC
d_call: .; j_call: TRBJ2-1; v_call: TRBV12-5; clone_size: .; cdr3_aa: CASGLTGGRNEQFF; cdr3_nt: TGTGCTAGTGGTCTCACGGGGGGCCGCAATGAGCAGTTCTTC
d_call: TRBD1; j_call: TRBJ2-7; v_call: TRBV10-2; clone_size: .; cdr3_aa: CASTTGTGKPYEQYF; cdr3_nt: TGCGCCAGCACTACCGGGACAGGGAAACCCTACGAGCAGTACTTC
d_call: TRBD1; j_call: TRBJ2-5; v_call: TRBV18; clone_size: .; cdr3_aa: CASSPRTGGRETQYF; cdr3_nt: TGTGCCAGCTCACCTCGGACAGGGGGTAGGGAGACCCAGTACTTC
d_call: .; j_call: TRBJ1-1; v_call: TRBV4-1; clone_size: .; cdr3_aa: CASSQGLAAFF; cdr3_nt: TGTGCCAGCAGCCAAGGGTTAGCAGCTTTCTTT
d_call: TRBD1; j_call: TRBJ2-5; v_call: TRBV27; clone_size: .; cdr3_aa: CASSDPGQGIETQYF; cdr3_nt: TGTGCCAGCAGCGACCCGGGACAGGGGATAGAGACCCAGTACTTC
d_call: .; j_call: TRBJ2-1; v_call: TRBV9; clone_size: .; cdr3_aa: CASSVGGIAYNEQFF; cdr3_nt: TGTGCCAGCAGCGTAGGCGGGATAGCCTACAATGAGCAGTTCTTC
d_call: TRBD1; j_call: TRBJ2-2; v_call: TRBV30; clone_size: .; cdr3_aa: CACPKGQGVFTGELFF; cdr3_nt: TGTGCCTGTCCTAAGGGGCAGGGGGTTTTCACCGGGGAGCTGTTTTTT
d_call: TRBD1; j_call: TRBJ2-2; v_call: TRBV7-3; clone_size: .; cdr3_aa: CASHPKGGQGAIGELFF; cdr3_nt: TGTGCCAGCCACCCGAAAGGGGGACAGGGGGCGATCGGGGAGCTGTTTTTT
d_call: .; j_call: TRBJ1-2; v_call: TRBV4-2; clone_size: once; cdr3_aa: CASSQEGQISANYGYTF; cdr3_nt: TGTGCCAGCAGCCAAGAGGGGCAGATTTCAGCTAACTATGGCTACACCTTC
d_call: .; j_call: TRBJ1-1; v_call: TRBV7-9; clone_size: .; cdr3_aa: CASSSEAFF; cdr3_nt: TGTGCCAGCAGCTCAGAAGCTTTCTTT
d_call: .; j_call: TRBJ2-7; v_call: TRBV18; clone_size: .; cdr3_aa: CASSPNQFYEQYF; cdr3_nt: TGTGCCAGCTCACCAAATCAGTTCTACGAGCAGTACTTC
d_call: .; j_call: TRBJ2-2; v_call: TRBV27; clone_size: .; cdr3_aa: CASSSRETYTGELFF; cdr3_nt: TGTGCCAGCAGTTCCCGGGAGACATACACCGGGGAGCTGTTTTTT
d_call: TRBD2; j_call: TRBJ2-2; v_call: TRBV19; clone_size: .; cdr3_aa: CASSYSGGTGELFF; cdr3_nt: TGTGCCAGTTCCTACTCGGGGGGCACCGGGGAGCTGTTTTTT
d_call: .; j_call: TRBJ2-3; v_call: TRBV19; clone_size: .; cdr3_aa: CASTQSQGHTDTQYF; cdr3_nt: TGTGCCAGTACCCAGAGTCAGGGACACACAGATACGCAGTATTTT
d_call: .; j_call: TRBJ1-1; v_call: TRBV28; clone_size: .; cdr3_aa: CASRSGGFSDTEAFF; cdr3_nt: TGTGCCAGCAGATCGGGGGGCTTTTCGGACACTGAAGCTTTCTTT
d_call: TRBD1; j_call: TRBJ1-2; v_call: TRBV7-6; clone_size: .; cdr3_aa: CASSLATGDYGYTF; cdr3_nt: TGTGCCAGCAGCTTAGCGACAGGGGACTATGGCTACACCTTC
d_call: .; j_call: TRBJ2-7; v_call: TRBV27; clone_size: .; cdr3_aa: CASSLKVAIPYEQYF; cdr3_nt: TGTGCCAGCAGTTTAAAAGTAGCGATCCCCTACGAGCAGTACTTC
d_call: TRBD1; j_call: TRBJ1-1; v_call: TRBV27; clone_size: .; cdr3_aa: CASSLSGTGVEAFF; cdr3_nt: TGTGCCAGCAGTTTATCCGGGACAGGGGTTGAAGCTTTCTTT
d_call: TRBD1; j_call: TRBJ2-1; v_call: TRBV5-6; clone_size: .; cdr3_aa: CASSRGTGGTNEQFF; cdr3_nt: TGTGCCAGCAGCCGCGGGACAGGGGGGACCAATGAGCAGTTCTTC
d_call: TRBD2; j_call: TRBJ2-1; v_call: TRBV5-1; clone_size: .; cdr3_aa: CASSLGTSKYNEQFF; cdr3_nt: TGCGCCAGCAGCTTGGGGACTAGTAAATACAATGAGCAGTTCTTC
d_call: TRBD1; j_call: TRBJ1-3; v_call: TRBV2; clone_size: .; cdr3_aa: CASSGTGIGNTIYF; cdr3_nt: TGTGCCAGCAGTGGGACAGGAATTGGAAACACCATATATTTT
d_call: TRBD1; j_call: TRBJ2-7; v_call: TRBV2; clone_size: .; cdr3_aa: CAISTRDSYEQYF; cdr3_nt: TGTGCCATCTCTACCCGGGACAGCTACGAGCAGTACTTC
d_call: TRBD2; j_call: TRBJ2-3; v_call: TRBV6-5; clone_size: .; cdr3_aa: CASSSSGRPTDTQYF; cdr3_nt: TGTGCCAGCAGTTCCAGCGGGAGACCGACAGATACGCAGTATTTT
d_call: TRBD1; j_call: TRBJ1-2; v_call: TRBV27; clone_size: .; cdr3_aa: CAKHRGLYGYTF; cdr3_nt: TGTGCCAAGCACAGGGGGCTCTATGGCTACACCTTC
d_call: .; j_call: TRBJ2-6; v_call: TRBV30; clone_size: .; cdr3_aa: CAWSGGFSGANVLTF; cdr3_nt: TGTGCCTGGAGTGGAGGGTTCTCTGGGGCCAACGTCCTGACTTTC
d_call: TRBD1; j_call: TRBJ1-5; v_call: TRBV20-1; clone_size: .; cdr3_aa: CSAILRDRAHF; cdr3_nt: TGCAGTGCTATTCTCCGGGACAGGGCCCATTTT
d_call: .; j_call: TRBJ2-1; v_call: TRBV9; clone_size: once; cdr3_aa: CASSVDGRTANEQFF; cdr3_nt: TGTGCCAGCAGCGTAGACGGGAGAACAGCGAATGAGCAGTTCTTC
d_call: .; j_call: TRBJ2-3; v_call: TRBV5-1; clone_size: .; cdr3_aa: CASSLGGGFYHTDTQYF; cdr3_nt: TGCGCCAGCAGCTTGGGCGGCGGATTCTATCACACAGATACGCAGTATTTT
d_call: .; j_call: TRBJ2-3; v_call: TRBV5-1; clone_size: few; cdr3_aa: CASSGGFTDTQYF; cdr3_nt: TGCGCCAGCAGCGGAGGGTTTACGGATACGCAGTATTTT
d_call: TRBD1; j_call: TRBJ2-7; v_call: TRBV19; clone_size: .; cdr3_aa: CASSPGQGAFSSYEQYF; cdr3_nt: TGTGCCAGTAGTCCGGGACAGGGGGCTTTTAGCTCCTACGAGCAGTACTTC
d_call: TRBD1; j_call: TRBJ1-4; v_call: TRBV6-5; clone_size: .; cdr3_aa: CASMSTGGQKLFF; cdr3_nt: TGTGCCAGCATGTCGACAGGGGGGCAAAAACTGTTTTTT
d_call: TRBD2; j_call: TRBJ2-7; v_call: TRBV27; clone_size: .; cdr3_aa: CASSWGGTSYEQYF; cdr3_nt: TGTGCCAGCAGTTGGGGTGGGACTAGCTACGAGCAGTACTTC
d_call: .; j_call: TRBJ1-5; v_call: TRBV19; clone_size: .; cdr3_aa: CASSIGTGRSNQPQHF; cdr3_nt: TGTGCCAGTAGTATTGGAACAGGGCGGAGCAATCAGCCCCAGCATTTT
d_call: TRBD2; j_call: TRBJ2-7; v_call: TRBV7-9; clone_size: .; cdr3_aa: CASSSSTSGSPSYEQYF; cdr3_nt: TGTGCCAGCAGCTCCTCGACTAGCGGGAGCCCCTCCTACGAGCAGTACTTC
d_call: .; j_call: TRBJ1-2; v_call: TRBV28; clone_size: .; cdr3_aa: CASSSKNRAGYTF; cdr3_nt: TGTGCCAGCAGCTCTAAAAACAGGGCTGGCTACACCTTC
d_call: .; j_call: TRBJ1-6; v_call: TRBV27; clone_size: .; cdr3_aa: CASSLGQLNSPLHF; cdr3_nt: TGTGCCAGCAGTTTAGGGCAGCTGAATTCACCCCTCCACTTT
d_call: .; j_call: TRBJ2-1; v_call: TRBV14; clone_size: .; cdr3_aa: CASSQAWRSYNEQFF; cdr3_nt: TGTGCCAGCAGCCAGGCATGGAGGTCCTACAATGAGCAGTTCTTC
d_call: .; j_call: TRBJ2-7; v_call: TRBV6-1; clone_size: .; cdr3_aa: CASSGGVRYEQYF; cdr3_nt: TGTGCCAGCAGTGGCGGGGTCAGGTACGAGCAGTACTTC
d_call: TRBD1; j_call: TRBJ1-5; v_call: TRBV5-6; clone_size: few; cdr3_aa: CASSLLGQGQPQHF; cdr3_nt: TGTGCCAGCAGCTTGTTGGGACAGGGCCAGCCCCAGCATTTT
d_call: .; j_call: TRBJ2-7; v_call: TRBV5-1; clone_size: .; cdr3_aa: CASSLYLGGNPHYEQYF; cdr3_nt: TGCGCCAGCAGCTTGTATTTAGGCGGGAACCCTCACTACGAGCAGTACTTC
d_call: .; j_call: TRBJ1-5; v_call: TRBV9; clone_size: .; cdr3_aa: CASSVGLDFRGVVQPQHF; cdr3_nt: TGTGCCAGCAGCGTAGGGTTGGACTTCCGGGGGGTTGTTCAGCCCCAGCATTTT
d_call: .; j_call: TRBJ1-4; v_call: TRBV28; clone_size: .; cdr3_aa: CATFMADSNEKLFF; cdr3_nt: TGTGCCACCTTTATGGCGGACTCTAATGAAAAACTGTTTTTT
d_call: .; j_call: TRBJ2-7; v_call: TRBV4-1; clone_size: .; cdr3_aa: CASSLFDGGSYEQYF; cdr3_nt: TGCGCCAGCAGCCTTTTCGACGGGGGATCCTACGAGCAGTACTTC
d_call: TRBD2; j_call: TRBJ2-1; v_call: TRBV28; clone_size: .; cdr3_aa: CASSRVLLAGNEQFF; cdr3_nt: TGTGCCAGCAGTCGAGTCCTACTAGCGGGGAATGAGCAGTTCTTC
d_call: .; j_call: TRBJ2-7; v_call: TRBV27; clone_size: .; cdr3_aa: CASSLSIGTLSYEQYF; cdr3_nt: TGTGCCAGCAGTTTATCGATCGGGACATTATCCTACGAGCAGTACTTC
d_call: TRBD1; j_call: TRBJ2-4; v_call: TRBV14; clone_size: .; cdr3_aa: CASSQGRDSRPSLAKNIQYF; cdr3_nt: TGTGCCAGCAGCCAAGGCCGGGACAGCCGACCCTCTCTAGCCAAAAACATTCAGTACTTC
d_call: .; j_call: TRBJ1-1; v_call: TRBV5-6; clone_size: .; cdr3_aa: CASSLIRQISAEAFF; cdr3_nt: TGTGCCAGCAGCTTGATCAGGCAGATCTCCGCTGAAGCTTTCTTT
d_call: .; j_call: TRBJ2-7; v_call: TRBV5-4; clone_size: .; cdr3_aa: CASSLVGGGPYEQYF; cdr3_nt: TGTGCCAGCAGCTTGGTCGGCGGGGGCCCCTACGAGCAGTACTTC
d_call: .; j_call: TRBJ2-3; v_call: TRBV19; clone_size: .; cdr3_aa: CASSMGQTHTDTQYF; cdr3_nt: TGTGCCAGTAGTATGGGGCAGACTCACACAGATACGCAGTATTTT